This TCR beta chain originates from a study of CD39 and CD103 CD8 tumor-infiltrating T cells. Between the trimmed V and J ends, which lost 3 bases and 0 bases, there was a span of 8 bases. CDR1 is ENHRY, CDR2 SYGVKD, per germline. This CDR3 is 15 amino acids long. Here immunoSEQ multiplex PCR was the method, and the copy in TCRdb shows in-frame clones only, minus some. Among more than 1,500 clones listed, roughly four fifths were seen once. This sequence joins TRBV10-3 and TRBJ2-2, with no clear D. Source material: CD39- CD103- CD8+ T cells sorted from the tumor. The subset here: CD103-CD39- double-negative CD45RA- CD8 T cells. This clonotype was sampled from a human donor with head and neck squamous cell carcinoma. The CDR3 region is CAISDGRTNTGELFF. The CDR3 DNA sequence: TGTGCCATCAGTGACGGACGGACGAACACCGGGGAGCTGTTTTTT.